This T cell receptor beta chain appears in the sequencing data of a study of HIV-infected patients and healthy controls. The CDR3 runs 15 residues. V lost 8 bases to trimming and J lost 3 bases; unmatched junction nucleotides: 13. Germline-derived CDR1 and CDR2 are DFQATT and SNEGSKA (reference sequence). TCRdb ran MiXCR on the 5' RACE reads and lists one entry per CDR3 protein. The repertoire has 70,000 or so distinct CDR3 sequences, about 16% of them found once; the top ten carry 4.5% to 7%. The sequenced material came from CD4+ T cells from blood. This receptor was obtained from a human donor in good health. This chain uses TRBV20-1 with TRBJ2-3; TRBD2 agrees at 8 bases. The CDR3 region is CSPIPRGGRTDTQYF. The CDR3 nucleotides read TGCAGTCCTATTCCCCGGGGGGGCCGGACAGATACGCAGTATTTT.